The 21 T cell receptor beta chains listed next were all sequenced from one sample in a study of T cells after yellow fever vaccination. TCRdb ran MiXCR on the 5' RACE reads and lists one entry per CDR3 protein. This table has a few hundred thousand distinct CDR3 sequences, roughly a sixth appearing once. This specimen was PBMCs, taken before the yellow fever booster vaccination. The receptors come from a man aged 18 to 35 who received the YFV17D yellow fever vaccine.

The chain couples TRBV6-5 to TRBJ1-5, with a weak D call TRBD1 (5 bases). Per germline, CDR1 MNHEY and CDR2 SVGAGI. The CDR3 runs to 14 residues. The V end was cut by 2 bases, the J end by 6 bases, with 11 bases between. DNA of the CDR3: TGTGCCAGCAGTTACGTGGGGGTCGGTCAGCCCCAGCATTTT. It codes for CASSYVGVGQPQHF.

The chain has TRBV7-2 and TRBJ2-7, with D unclear. Per germline, CDR1 SGHTA and CDR2 FQGNSA. The ends were cut back, 2 bases at V and 3 bases at J, with 8 bases in the middle. The CDR3 has 13 amino acids. The CDR3, as DNA: TGTGCCAGCAGCTTATCAACGTTCTACGAGCAGTACGTC. It codes for CASSLSTFYEQYV.

This clonotype appeared a few times. The chain uses TRBV27 and TRBJ1-6; the D gene is possibly TRBD1 (5 bases). The germline V gene encodes CDR1 MNHEY and CDR2 SMNVEV (reference sequence). The CDR3 spans 15 residues. V was pared by 0 bases and J by 10 bases, with 13 bases between. The CDR3 spells CASSLSGRGRSPLHF. In DNA form, the CDR3 reads TGTGCCAGCAGTTTATCGGGTCGGGGGAGGTCACCCCTCCACTTT.

CDR3 sequence reads: CATSDLMGNGYTF. The DNA of the CDR3 is TGTGCCACCAGTGATTTGATGGGGAATGGCTACACCTTC. This chain joins TRBV24-1 and TRBJ1-2; no firm D call. Looked up from germline, CDR1 is KGHDR and CDR2 is SFDVKD. The CDR3 has 13 residues. The germline V and J ends were trimmed by 0 bases and 6 bases, with 7 bases remaining between them.

The chain employs TRBV24-1 and TRBJ2-1; D possibly uses TRBD1 or TRBD2 (5 bases each). The V end was cut by 2 bases, the J end by 7 bases, with 14 bases between. CDR1 and CDR2 from the germline V gene are KGHDR and SFDVKD. The CDR3 length is 15 residues. The CDR3 nucleotides are TGTGCCACCAGTGATTCAGTGAGAGGGGTAAATGAGCAGTTCTTC. Translating it yields CATSDSVRGVNEQFF.

This chain links TRBV19 with TRBJ1-3, with no clear D. The CDR3 is made up of 16 amino acids. Germline-derived CDR1 and CDR2 are LNHDA and SQIVND (reference sequence). The V end was cut by 3 bases, the J end by 0 bases, with 12 bases between. CDR3 residues: CASSIARATSGNTIYF. CDR3 in DNA: TGTGCCAGTAGTATCGCTAGGGCAACCTCTGGAAACACCATATATTTT.

In the case of this clonotype: The junction departs from germline at one end; a sequencing error may be responsible. The chain joins TRBV20-1 to TRBJ1-6; 7 nucleotides match TRBD1. Germline V gene data show CDR1 as DFQATT and CDR2 as SNEGSKA (reference sequence). This CDR3 has 16 residues. The CDR3 DNA is TGCAGTGCTGGAGACAGGGAGGAGTATCCGAATTCACCCCTCCACTTT. Translating it yields CSAGDREEYPNSPLHF.

V and J are TRBV12-3 or TRBV12-4 and TRBJ2-1; TRBD2 aligns across 14 bases. The J segment lost 5 bases and the V segment lost 5 bases, leaving 2 bases of the junction unmatched. There are 15 residues in the CDR3. The CDR3 bases are TGTGCCAGCAGTAAGACTAGCGGGGGGGACAATGAGCAGTTCTTC. This translates into CASSKTSGGDNEQFF.

This clonotype was counted between two and nine times. J is TRBJ2-3 and V is TRBV4-1; maybe TRBD1 (5 bases). The V and J ends lost 0 bases and 0 bases respectively, with 10 bases between them. This CDR3 spans 16 amino acids. Germline-derived CDR1 and CDR2 are MGHRA and YSYEKL. CDR3 bases: TGCGCCAGCAGCCAAGAGGGGCTTCGTAGCACAGATACGCAGTATTTT. Translating it yields CASSQEGLRSTDTQYF.

The chain uses TRBV10-3 and TRBJ2-1; the match to TRBD1 covers 7 bases. V shed 6 bases, J shed 0 bases, and the junction held 8 bases outside the gene matches. CDR3 length: 16 amino acids. Germline V gene data show CDR1 as ENHRY and CDR2 as SYGVKD. The CDR3: CAIRDQQGSSYNEQFF. The CDR3, as DNA: TGTGCCATCAGGGATCAACAGGGGAGCTCCTACAATGAGCAGTTCTTC.

This clonotype was found a few times. The chain carries TRBV20-1 and TRBJ1-2; 8 nucleotides align to TRBD1. CDR3 length: 12 residues. Germline V lookup: CDR1 DFQATT, CDR2 SNEGSKA (reference sequence). As DNA, the CDR3 is TGCAGCGGTGACAGGGGTGGCTATGGCTACACCTTC. Translation gives CSGDRGGYGYTF.

V and J are TRBV5-4 and TRBJ2-7; D tentatively fits TRBD1 or TRBD2 (5 bases each). Trimming removed 4 bases at V and 6 bases at J, with 11 bases between. The CDR3 contains 12 residues. CDR1 and CDR2 (germline): SGHNT, YYREEE (reference sequence). The CDR3 sequence is CASSRDRGEQYF. CDR3 DNA sequence: TGTGCCAGCAGCCGGGACCGAGGCGAGCAGTACTTC.

CDR3 DNA sequence: TGTGCCAGCAGTTCCAGGGGATCCCACGAGCAGTACTTC. Translation: CASSSRGSHEQYF. This chain uses TRBV12-3 or TRBV12-4 with TRBJ2-7, with D perhaps TRBD1 (6 bases). The CDR3 is made up of 13 amino acids. Trimming shortened V by 4 bases and J by 5 bases, and 12 bases separated the two germline ends.

The V and J genes are TRBV5-6 and TRBJ1-2, with TRBD1 as a possible D gene (5 bases). The CDR3 is 14 amino acids. Trimming left V 0 bases short and J 4 bases short, with 10 bases between. The germline CDR1 and CDR2 sequences are SGHDT and YYEEEE. CDR3 nucleotide sequence: TGTGCCAGCAGCTTGGCCCTTCAGGGCTATGGCTACACCTTC. Its protein is CASSLALQGYGYTF.

In the case of this clonotype: The conserved closing phenylalanine or tryptophan is absent in this CDR3, likely reflecting a read error. This chain uses TRBV20-1 with TRBJ2-5; 9 bases align to TRBD1. J was trimmed by 1 base and V by 2 bases; bases with no gene match: 8. The CDR3 covers 16 residues. The germline gives CDR1 DFQATT, CDR2 SNEGSKA (reference sequence). The CDR3: CSARSLSDRGQETQYL. Here the CDR3 DNA reads TGCAGTGCTAGATCGCTCTCGGACAGGGGCCAAGAGACCCAGTACTTG.

Concerning this clonotype: The junction shows a germline mismatch at one end, possibly a read error. V and J are TRBV29-1 and TRBJ2-5; a possible D gene is TRBD1 (5 bases). CDR3 size: 12 residues. Germline assignment: CDR1 SQVTM and CDR2 ANQGSEA. The CDR3: CIVEWGAETQYF. CDR3 in DNA: TGCATCGTTGAATGGGGCGCGGAGACCCAGTACTTC.

This clonotype has just a few counts. The rearrangement uses TRBV7-2 and TRBJ2-7; possibly TRBD2 for D (6 bases). Looked up from germline, CDR1 is SGHTA and CDR2 is FQGNSA. The ends were cut back, 4 bases at V and 7 bases at J, with 14 bases in the middle. The CDR3 has 13 amino acids. CDR3 region: CASSSYAGREQYF. The CDR3 DNA sequence: TGTGCCAGCAGCTCGTACGCAGGGAGGGAGCAGTACTTC. Supplemented by reference TRBV7-2 and TRBJ2-7, the full variable domain reads GAGVSQSPSNKVTEKGKDVELRCDPISGHTALYWYRQSLGQGLEFLIYFQGNSAPDKSGLPSDRFSAERTGGSVSTLTIQRTQQEDSAVYLCASSSYAGREQYFGPGTRLTVT.

This clonotype has just a few counts. The chain combines TRBV5-1 with TRBJ1-2, with a possible D match to TRBD1 (5 bases). The CDR3 is made up of 14 amino acids. V lost 1 base and J 4 bases, leaving 11 bases between the germline ends. Per germline, CDR1 SGHRS and CDR2 YFSETQ. The CDR3 protein is CASSLQGTSYGYTF. In DNA, the CDR3 is TGCGCCAGCAGCTTGCAGGGTACCTCCTATGGCTACACCTTC.

V is TRBV20-1 and J is TRBJ1-5; tentatively, D is TRBD1 (6 bases). Trimming took off 0 bases at V and 6 bases at J, with 12 bases between the two ends. Germline CDR1 and CDR2: DFQATT and SNEGSKA (reference sequence). This CDR3 has 14 amino acids. The CDR3 bases are TGCAGTGCTAGAGATAGCAGGGGTGGTCAGCCCCAGCATTTT. Encoded protein: CSARDSRGGQPQHF.

The genes are TRBV4-1 and TRBJ1-2, with 9 bases aligning to TRBD1. The germline V gene has CDR1 MGHRA and CDR2 YSYEKL. V dropped 5 bases and J dropped 8; count of bases not matched to a gene: 6. The CDR3 extends over 13 amino acids. DNA for the CDR3: TGCGCCAGCAGCACTGCGACAGGGGGAGGCTACACCTTC. Translated, it gives CASSTATGGGYTF.

CDR3 in amino acids: CASSETNHGELFF. CDR3 coding DNA: TGTGCCAGCAGTGAGACTAATCACGGGGAGCTGTTTTTT. This chain links TRBV6-5 with TRBJ2-2; D may be TRBD2 (5 bases). The length of the CDR3 is 13 residues. V lost 5 bases, J lost 7 bases, and 11 bases lay in between. Per the germline V gene, CDR1 is MNHEY and CDR2 is SVGAGI.